This is a list of T cell receptor beta chains from one sample in a study of blood T cells in healthy people across ages. TCRdb used MiXCR to reprocess the 5' RACE reads, holding one entry per CDR3 protein. The sample includes around 700,000 distinct CDR3 sequences, about 25% of them seen just once. These same data were also listed under a study on T cells of mothers and their children.

The sequencing sample was made of blood. These receptors were collected from a boy younger than 18 in good health. Each CDR3 is given with its conserved first and last residue. Fields, in order: V gene, J gene, clone size, D gene, CDR3 DNA, CDR3 protein. The D gene is left open where the match is weak. Clone size is not always given. Where it is, it says once, few, many or a class for expanded clones.

TRBV2	TRBJ2-1	once	-	TGTGCCAGCACCTGGAGTAACAATGAGCAGTTCTTC	CASTWSNNEQFF
TRBV29-1	TRBJ2-5	few	TRBD2	TGCAGCGTTGATGCGGGAGGGGGGGTAGAGACCCAGTACTTC	CSVDAGGGVETQYF
TRBV28	TRBJ2-2	-	-	TGTGCCAGCAGGAACAGACGGCTCCAGAACACCGGGGAGCTGTTTTTT	CASRNRRLQNTGELFF
TRBV12-3/TRBV12-4	TRBJ2-2	-	TRBD2	TGTGCCAGCAGTTTCGGTGCGGGGGTCACCGGGGAGCTGTTTTTT	CASSFGAGVTGELFF
TRBV7-2	TRBJ1-3	few	-	TGTGCCAGCAACCTTAATACGGCGGCCATATATTTT	CASNLNTAAIYF
TRBV29-1	TRBJ1-1	-	-	TGCAGCGTTGAGCTGGCGAACACTGAAGCTTTCTTT	CSVELANTEAFF
TRBV7-2	TRBJ2-4	few	-	TGTGCCAGCAGCTTAGACAGTCCCATTCAGTACTTC	CASSLDSPIQYF
TRBV4-1	TRBJ2-5	-	TRBD1	TGCGCCAGCAGCCAGACCCGGGACAGGGAGGAGACCCAGTACTTC	CASSQTRDREETQYF
TRBV7-8	TRBJ2-7	few	-	TGTGCCAGCAGCCCTTGGGGGGCGGTAAGCTCCTACGAGCAGTACTTC	CASSPWGAVSSYEQYF
TRBV2	TRBJ2-1	few	-	TGTGCTAGCAGTGAAATGGGGGGCCGGTACAATGAGCAGTTCTTC	CASSEMGGRYNEQFF
TRBV4-3	TRBJ2-3	-	-	TGCGCCAGCAGCCAAGACCGGGCGGGGTATAGCACAGATACGCAGTATTTT	CASSQDRAGYSTDTQYF
TRBV5-1	TRBJ2-3	-	TRBD2	TGCGCCAGCAGCCTAGCGGGATACAGCACAGATACGCAGTATTTT	CASSLAGYSTDTQYF
TRBV18	TRBJ1-4	-	-	TGTGCCAGCTCACCATCGGGAACTAATGAAAAACTGTTTTTT	CASSPSGTNEKLFF
TRBV9	TRBJ2-7	many	-	TGTGCCAGCAGCTTAGGTGCGGGTGCCTCCTACGAGCAGTACTTC	CASSLGAGASYEQYF
TRBV28	TRBJ2-7	-	TRBD1	TGTGCCAGCAGTTCGGACCCGGGACAGTTTTGGGAACAGTACTTC	CASSSDPGQFWEQYF
TRBV20-1	TRBJ2-7	-	-	TGCAGTGCTGAGTTTTCGGCCTACGAGCAGTACTTC	CSAEFSAYEQYF
TRBV7-9	TRBJ1-4	once	-	TGTGCCAGCAGCTTACCCGCTCTCGGGAGGGCTAATGAAAAACTGTTTTTT	CASSLPALGRANEKLFF
TRBV7-2	TRBJ2-2	-	-	TGTGCCAGCAGCTTTAAGAGGGGGAACACCGGGGAGCTGTTTTTT	CASSFKRGNTGELFF
TRBV7-2	TRBJ2-2	few	-	TGTGCCAGCAGCTTAATTGACCATCCCGGGGAGCTGTTTTTT	CASSLIDHPGELFF
TRBV25-1	TRBJ2-1	-	TRBD1	TGTGCCGGCAGTGAATATAGGACAGGGTTTAACAATGAGCAGTTCTTC	CAGSEYRTGFNNEQFF
TRBV6-1	TRBJ1-1	-	-	TGTGCCAGCACGTGGGGAATGAACACTGAAGCTTTCTTT	CASTWGMNTEAFF
TRBV20-1	TRBJ2-2	few	-	TGCAGTGCTAGTCAGGGCCTCACCGGGGAGCTGTTTTTT	CSASQGLTGELFF
TRBV29-1	TRBJ1-1	-	-	TGCAGCGTGAAAGGAGTCGGAGCTTTCTTT	CSVKGVGAFF
TRBV4-3	TRBJ2-7	-	-	TGCGCCAGCAGCCAGGCGACCGGGACGGTATACGAGCAGTACTTC	CASSQATGTVYEQYF
TRBV12-3/TRBV12-4	TRBJ1-2	-	TRBD1	TGTGCCAGCAGCGGGGACAGTCTAGGTGGCTACACCTTC	CASSGDSLGGYTF
TRBV11-2	TRBJ2-2	-	-	TGTGCCAGCAGCTTATGGGCAGGGAACACATTTATGGGGCTGTTTTTT	CASSLWAGNTFMGLFF
TRBV20-1	TRBJ2-2	few	-	TGCAGTGCTCGCCTGCACCTGAACACCGGGGAGCTGTTTTTT	CSARLHLNTGELFF
TRBV5-1	TRBJ1-2	-	-	TGCGCCAGCAGCTTAACATCGGGACAAGAATATGGCTACACCTTC	CASSLTSGQEYGYTF
TRBV7-9	TRBJ2-1	-	-	TGTGCCAGCAGCTTACATAGACTAACTTCCTACAATGAGCAGTTCTTC	CASSLHRLTSYNEQFF
TRBV12-3/TRBV12-4	TRBJ2-5	few	-	TGTGCCAGCAGTTCCTCAGACCAAGAGACCCAGTACTTC	CASSSSDQETQYF
TRBV11-2	TRBJ2-3	few	TRBD2	TGTGCCAGCAACCGAGTGACCGGGACTAGCGGGGGGGCCGCGGTTAATACGCAGTATTTT	CASNRVTGTSGGAAVNTQYF
TRBV6-4	TRBJ2-3	few	-	TGTGCCAGCAGTGAGGCCTTAACTAGCACAGATACGCAGTATTTT	CASSEALTSTDTQYF
TRBV9	TRBJ1-2	-	-	TGTGCCAGCAGCGTAGCTGTGGACAGCCACTATGGCTACACCTTC	CASSVAVDSHYGYTF
TRBV20-1	TRBJ2-2	-	TRBD2	TGCAGTGCTAGAGATAGCGGGGGGCGTACCGGGGAGCTGTTTTTT	CSARDSGGRTGELFF
TRBV20-1	TRBJ2-5	few	-	TGCAGTGCTTCGGACCCAGCTCGTAGGACCCAGTACTTC	CSASDPARRTQYF
TRBV14	TRBJ2-1	few	TRBD1	TGTGCCAGCAGCCAATTCTGGGACAGGAGTTACAATGAGCAGTTCTTC	CASSQFWDRSYNEQFF
TRBV9	TRBJ2-1	-	TRBD1	TGTGCCAGCAGCGTCCTAGGACAGGGGGCGTTTCATGAGCAGTTCTTC	CASSVLGQGAFHEQFF
TRBV28	TRBJ2-6	-	TRBD1	TGTGCCAGCACTGCCGACCGTCGGGACAGGGTCTCTGGGGCCAACGTCCTGACTTTC	CASTADRRDRVSGANVLTF
TRBV7-9	TRBJ1-1	-	TRBD1	TGTGCCAGCAGCCATGACAGGGACACTGAAGCTTTCTTT	CASSHDRDTEAFF
TRBV6-6	TRBJ1-4	few	-	TGTGCCAGCAGTTCGCCAGGGACTAATGAAAAACTGTTTTTT	CASSSPGTNEKLFF
TRBV7-9	TRBJ1-2	-	-	TGTGCCAGCAGCCGTACACCTGGGACTTTGGACGGCTACACCTTC	CASSRTPGTLDGYTF
TRBV20-1	TRBJ1-2	-	-	TGCAGTGCTAGAGACCCGGGCTATGGCTACACCTTC	CSARDPGYGYTF
TRBV15	TRBJ2-5	-	-	TGTGCCACCAGCAGAAAGATGGGCCGAGAGACCCAGTACTTC	CATSRKMGRETQYF
TRBV7-9	TRBJ2-1	-	-	TGTGCCAGCAGCTTAGTTCTGACAGGAGAGGATGAGCAGTTCTTC	CASSLVLTGEDEQFF
TRBV10-3	TRBJ2-7	-	-	TGTGCCATCAGCCAGGACACCTATACCTACGAGCAGTACTTC	CAISQDTYTYEQYF
TRBV5-1	TRBJ2-7	few	TRBD1	TGCGCCGGCAGCTTCGGACAGGGTACATCCTACGAGCAGTACTTC	CAGSFGQGTSYEQYF
TRBV20-1	TRBJ1-2	-	TRBD1	TGCAGTGCTAGACCCGGGACAGCCTATGGCTACACCTTC	CSARPGTAYGYTF
TRBV12-3/TRBV12-4	TRBJ2-5	few	-	TGTGCCAGCAGTCCCGGTGATCGGGGGCCGGGGGAGACCCAGTACTTC	CASSPGDRGPGETQYF